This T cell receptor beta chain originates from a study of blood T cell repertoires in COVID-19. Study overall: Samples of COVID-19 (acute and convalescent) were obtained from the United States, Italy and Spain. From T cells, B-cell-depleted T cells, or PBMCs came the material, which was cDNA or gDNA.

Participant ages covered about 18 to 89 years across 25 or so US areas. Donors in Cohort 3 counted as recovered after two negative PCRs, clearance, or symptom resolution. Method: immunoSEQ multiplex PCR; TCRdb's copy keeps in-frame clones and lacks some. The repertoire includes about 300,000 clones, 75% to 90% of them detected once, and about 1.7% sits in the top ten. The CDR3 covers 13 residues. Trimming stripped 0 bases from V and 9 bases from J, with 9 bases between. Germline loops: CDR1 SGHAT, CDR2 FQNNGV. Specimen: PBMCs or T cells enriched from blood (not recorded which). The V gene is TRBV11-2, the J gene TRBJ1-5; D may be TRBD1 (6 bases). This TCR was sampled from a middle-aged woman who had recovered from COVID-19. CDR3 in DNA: TGTGCCAGCAGCTTAGATAGGGGGGGGCCCCAGCATTTT. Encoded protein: CASSLDRGGPQHF.